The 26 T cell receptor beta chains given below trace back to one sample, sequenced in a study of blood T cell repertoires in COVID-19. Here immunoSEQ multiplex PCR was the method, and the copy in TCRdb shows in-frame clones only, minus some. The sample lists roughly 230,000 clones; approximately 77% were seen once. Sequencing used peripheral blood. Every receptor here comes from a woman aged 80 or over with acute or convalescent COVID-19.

The CDR3 here is CASSSFRGATDTQYF. In nucleotides, the CDR3 is TGTGCCAGCAGTTCTTTCCGGGGGGCCACAGATACGCAGTATTTT. V is TRBV2 and J is TRBJ2-3, with a possible D match to TRBD2 (7 bases). V lost 5 bases, J lost 2 bases, and 14 bases lay in between. There are 15 residues in the CDR3. Germline CDR1 is SNHLY and CDR2 is FYNNEI.

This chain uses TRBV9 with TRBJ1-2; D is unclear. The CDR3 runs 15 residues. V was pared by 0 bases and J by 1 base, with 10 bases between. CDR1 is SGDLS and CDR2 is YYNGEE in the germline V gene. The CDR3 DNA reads TGTGCCAGCAGCGTAGGAGGGCACAATAACTATGGCTACACCTTC. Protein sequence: CASSVGGHNNYGYTF.

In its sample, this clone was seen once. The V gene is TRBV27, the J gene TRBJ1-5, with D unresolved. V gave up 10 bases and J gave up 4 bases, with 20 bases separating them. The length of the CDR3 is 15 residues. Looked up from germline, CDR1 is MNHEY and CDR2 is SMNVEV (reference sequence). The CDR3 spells CATAVSGRYNQPQHF. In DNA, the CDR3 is TGTGCCACCGCCGTATCGGGTAGGTATAATCAGCCCCAGCATTTT.

As DNA, the CDR3 is TGTGCCAGCAGCCCCGGACAGCCCGGAGATGAGCAGTTCTTC. This translates into CASSPGQPGDEQFF. This chain connects TRBV7-3 to TRBJ2-1; D may be TRBD1 (6 bases). The CDR3 is made up of 14 amino acids. Germline V CDR1 and CDR2: SGHTA, FQGTGA. Trimming left V 5 bases short and J 8 bases short, with 16 bases between. Variable domain in full (rest from reference TRBV7-3 and TRBJ2-1): GAGVSQTPSNKVTEKGKYVELRCDPISGHTALYWYRQSLGQGPEFLIYFQGTGAADDSGLPNDRFFAVRPEGSVSTLKIQRTERGDSAVYLCASSPGQPGDEQFFGPGTRLTVL.

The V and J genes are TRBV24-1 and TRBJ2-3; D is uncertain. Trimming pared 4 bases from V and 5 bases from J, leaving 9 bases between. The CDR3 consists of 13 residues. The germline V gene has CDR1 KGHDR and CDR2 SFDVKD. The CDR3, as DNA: TGTGCCACCAGTGAGAATCGGGTAGATACGCAGTATTTT. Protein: CATSENRVDTQYF.

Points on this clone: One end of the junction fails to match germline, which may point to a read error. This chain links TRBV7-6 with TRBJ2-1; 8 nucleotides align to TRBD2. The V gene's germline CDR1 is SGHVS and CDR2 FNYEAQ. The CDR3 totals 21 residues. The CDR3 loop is CARSFTGGSTWGGAQYNEQFF. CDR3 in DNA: TGTGCCCGCAGCTTCACGGGGGGGAGTACTTGGGGCGGGGCCCAGTACAATGAGCAGTTCTTC.

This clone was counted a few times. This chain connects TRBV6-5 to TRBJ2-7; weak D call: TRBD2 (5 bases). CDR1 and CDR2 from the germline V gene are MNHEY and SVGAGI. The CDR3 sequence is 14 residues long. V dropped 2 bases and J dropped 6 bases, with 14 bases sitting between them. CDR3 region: CASSYRTLHGEQYF. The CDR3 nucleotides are TGTGCCAGCAGTTACCGGACTCTCCATGGCGAGCAGTACTTC.

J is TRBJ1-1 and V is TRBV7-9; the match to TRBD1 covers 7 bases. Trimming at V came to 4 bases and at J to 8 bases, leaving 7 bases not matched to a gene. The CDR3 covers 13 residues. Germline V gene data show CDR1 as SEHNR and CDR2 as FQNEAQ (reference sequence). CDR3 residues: CASSSRRTGEAFF. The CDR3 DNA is TGTGCCAGCAGCTCCCGAAGGACAGGAGAAGCTTTCTTT.

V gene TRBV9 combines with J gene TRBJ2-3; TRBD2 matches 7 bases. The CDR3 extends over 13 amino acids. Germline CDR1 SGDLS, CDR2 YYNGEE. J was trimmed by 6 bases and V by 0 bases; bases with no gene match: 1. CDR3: CASSVGAGDTQYF. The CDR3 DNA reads TGTGCCAGCAGCGTAGGAGCGGGGGATACGCAGTATTTT.

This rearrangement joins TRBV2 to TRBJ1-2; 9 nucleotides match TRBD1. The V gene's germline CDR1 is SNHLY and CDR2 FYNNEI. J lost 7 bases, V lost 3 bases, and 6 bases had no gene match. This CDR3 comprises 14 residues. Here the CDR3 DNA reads TGTGCCAGCAGTGACCTACAGGGGGCGCGTGGCTACACCTTC. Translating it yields CASSDLQGARGYTF.

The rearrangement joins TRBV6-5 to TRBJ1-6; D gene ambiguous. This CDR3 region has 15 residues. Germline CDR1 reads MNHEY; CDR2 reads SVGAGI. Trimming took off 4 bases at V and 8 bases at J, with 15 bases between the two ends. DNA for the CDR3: TGTGCCAGCAGTTCCGCGGCGACGGCTTATTCACCCCTCCACTTT. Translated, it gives CASSSAATAYSPLHF.

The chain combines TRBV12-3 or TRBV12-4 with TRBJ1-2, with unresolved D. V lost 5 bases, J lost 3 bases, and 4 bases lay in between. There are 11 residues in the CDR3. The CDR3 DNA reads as TGTGCCAGCAGTCTCTACTATGGCTACACCTTC. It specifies CASSLYYGYTF.

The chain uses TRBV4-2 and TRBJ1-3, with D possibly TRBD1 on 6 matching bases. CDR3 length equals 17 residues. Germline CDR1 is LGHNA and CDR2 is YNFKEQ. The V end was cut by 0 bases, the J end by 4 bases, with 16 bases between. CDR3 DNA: TGTGCCAGCAGCCAAGATTTAGTAACAGGGTTCGGAAACACCATATATTTT. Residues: CASSQDLVTGFGNTIYF.

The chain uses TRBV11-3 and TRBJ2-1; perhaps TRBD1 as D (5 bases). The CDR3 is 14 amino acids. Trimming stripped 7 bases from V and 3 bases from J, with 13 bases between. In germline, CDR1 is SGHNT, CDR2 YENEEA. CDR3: CASTRAPDYNEQFF. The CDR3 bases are TGTGCCAGCACCAGGGCGCCCGACTACAATGAGCAGTTCTTC.

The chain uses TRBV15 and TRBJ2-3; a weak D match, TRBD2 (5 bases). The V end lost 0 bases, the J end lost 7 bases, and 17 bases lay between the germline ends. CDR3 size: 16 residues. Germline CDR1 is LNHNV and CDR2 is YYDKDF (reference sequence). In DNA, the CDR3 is TGTGCCACCAGCAGAGAGTCCATGCTCGTGACTAATACGCAGTATTTT. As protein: CATSRESMLVTNTQYF. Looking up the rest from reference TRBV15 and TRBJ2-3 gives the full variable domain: DAMVIQNPRYQVTQFGKPVTLSCSQTLNHNVMYWYQQKSSQAPKLLFHYYDKDFNNEADTPDNFQSRRPNTSFCFLDIRSPGLGDTAMYLCATSRESMLVTNTQYFGPGTRLTVL.

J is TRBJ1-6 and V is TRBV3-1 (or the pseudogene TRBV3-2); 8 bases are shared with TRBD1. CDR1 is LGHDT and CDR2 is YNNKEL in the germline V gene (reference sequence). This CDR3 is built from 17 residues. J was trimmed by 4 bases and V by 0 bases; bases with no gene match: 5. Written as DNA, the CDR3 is TGTGCCAGCAGCCAAGATGTCAGGACAGGGTATAATTCACCCCTCCACTTT. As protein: CASSQDVRTGYNSPLHF.

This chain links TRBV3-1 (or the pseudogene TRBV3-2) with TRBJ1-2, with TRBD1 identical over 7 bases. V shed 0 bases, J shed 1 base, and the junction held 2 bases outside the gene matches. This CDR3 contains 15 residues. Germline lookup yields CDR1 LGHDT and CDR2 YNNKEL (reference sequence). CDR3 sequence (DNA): TGTGCCAGCAGCCAAGATGGACAGGTTAACTATGGCTACACCTTC. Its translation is CASSQDGQVNYGYTF.

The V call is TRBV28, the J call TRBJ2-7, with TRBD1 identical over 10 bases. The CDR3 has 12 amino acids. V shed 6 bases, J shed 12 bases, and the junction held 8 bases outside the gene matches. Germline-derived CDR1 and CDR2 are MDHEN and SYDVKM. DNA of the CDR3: TGTGCCAGCAGCTCGGGACAGGGGATTTGGTACTTC. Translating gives CASSSGQGIWYF.

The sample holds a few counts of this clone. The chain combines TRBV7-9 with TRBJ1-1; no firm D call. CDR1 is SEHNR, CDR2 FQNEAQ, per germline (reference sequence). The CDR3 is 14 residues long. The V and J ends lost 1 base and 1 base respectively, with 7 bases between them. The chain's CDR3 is CASSLGNRNTEAFF. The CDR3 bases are TGTGCCAGCAGCTTAGGTAACAGGAACACTGAAGCTTTCTTT.

The CDR3: CASSYGPRQPQHF. The CDR3 nucleotides are TGTGCCAGCAGTTACGGGCCTCGCCAGCCCCAGCATTTT. This rearrangement joins TRBV6-2 or TRBV6-3 to TRBJ1-5; D gene uncertain. There are 13 residues in the CDR3. Germline V CDR1 and CDR2: MNHEY, SVGEGT. V was clipped by 2 bases and J by 7 bases, with 9 bases between them.

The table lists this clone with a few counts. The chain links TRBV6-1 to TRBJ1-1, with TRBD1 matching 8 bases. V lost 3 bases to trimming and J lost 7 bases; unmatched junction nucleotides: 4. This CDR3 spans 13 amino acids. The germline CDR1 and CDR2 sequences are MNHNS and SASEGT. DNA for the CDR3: TGTGCCAGCAGTGACAGGGGGCGAGTTGAAGCTTTCTTT. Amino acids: CASSDRGRVEAFF.

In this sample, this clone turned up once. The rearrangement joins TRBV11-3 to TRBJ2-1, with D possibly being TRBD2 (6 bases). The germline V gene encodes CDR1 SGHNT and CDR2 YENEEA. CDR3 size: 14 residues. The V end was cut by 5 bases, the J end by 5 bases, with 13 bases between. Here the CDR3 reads CASSLAGPNNEQFF. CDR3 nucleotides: TGTGCCAGCAGCCTCGCGGGGCCGAACAATGAGCAGTTCTTC.

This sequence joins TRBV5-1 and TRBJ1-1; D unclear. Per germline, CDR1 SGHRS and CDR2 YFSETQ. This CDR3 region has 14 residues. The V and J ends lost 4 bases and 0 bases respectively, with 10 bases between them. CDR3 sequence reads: CASSETSLNTEAFF. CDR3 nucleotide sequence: TGCGCCAGCAGCGAGACAAGTTTGAACACTGAAGCTTTCTTT.

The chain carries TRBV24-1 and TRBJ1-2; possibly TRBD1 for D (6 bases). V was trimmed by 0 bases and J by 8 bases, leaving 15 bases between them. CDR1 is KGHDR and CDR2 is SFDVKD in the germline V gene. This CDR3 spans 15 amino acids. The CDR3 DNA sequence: TGTGCCACCAGTGATTTGAGGGGGAAGGTGTGGGGCTACACCTTC. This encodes CATSDLRGKVWGYTF.

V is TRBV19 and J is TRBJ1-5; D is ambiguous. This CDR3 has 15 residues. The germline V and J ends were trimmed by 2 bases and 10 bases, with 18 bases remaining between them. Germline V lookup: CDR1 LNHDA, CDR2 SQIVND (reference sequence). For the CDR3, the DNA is TGTGCCAGTAGTATACAGGTTACGCGGGTTCAACCCCAGCATTTT. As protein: CASSIQVTRVQPQHF.

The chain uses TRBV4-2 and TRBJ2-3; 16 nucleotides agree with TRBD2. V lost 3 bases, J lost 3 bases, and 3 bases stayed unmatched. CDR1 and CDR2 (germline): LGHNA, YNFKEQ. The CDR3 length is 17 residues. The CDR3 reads CASSQGLAGGNTDTQYF. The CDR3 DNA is TGTGCCAGCAGCCAGGGACTAGCGGGGGGGAATACAGATACGCAGTATTTT.